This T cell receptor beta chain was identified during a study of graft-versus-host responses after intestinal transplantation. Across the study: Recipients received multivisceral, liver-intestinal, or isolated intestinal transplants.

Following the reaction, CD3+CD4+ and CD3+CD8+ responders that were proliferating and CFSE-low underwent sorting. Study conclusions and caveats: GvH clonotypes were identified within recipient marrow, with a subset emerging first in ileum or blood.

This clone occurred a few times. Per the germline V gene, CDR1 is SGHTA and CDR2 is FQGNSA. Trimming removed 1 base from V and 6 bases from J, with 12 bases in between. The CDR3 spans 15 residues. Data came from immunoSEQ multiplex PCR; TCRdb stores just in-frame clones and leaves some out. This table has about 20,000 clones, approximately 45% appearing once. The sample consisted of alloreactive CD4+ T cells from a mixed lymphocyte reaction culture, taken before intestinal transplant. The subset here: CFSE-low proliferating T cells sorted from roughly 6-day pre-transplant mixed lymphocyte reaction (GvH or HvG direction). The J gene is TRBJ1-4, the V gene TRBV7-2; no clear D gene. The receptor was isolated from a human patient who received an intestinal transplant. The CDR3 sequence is CASSLVGRVHEKLFF. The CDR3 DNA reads TGTGCCAGCAGCTTAGTTGGGAGAGTCCATGAAAAACTGTTTTTT.